This T cell receptor (beta chain) was identified in a study of cytomegalovirus exposure and HLA in healthy donors. Study information: When roughly 420 donors were genotyped, roughly 78% of them were found to fall in the Caucasian-associated ancestry cluster.

PCR amplification relied on 60 Vbeta primers (plus 13 Jbeta primers). TCRdb's table, derived via immunoSEQ multiplex PCR, lists solely in-frame clones and lacks some. Among over 100,000 clones listed, 82% were seen once. The sequenced sample consisted of PBMCs. The source of this sequence is a woman aged 45-65 years in good health and CMV-seropositive.

CDR3 amino acids: CASSQDGSGVTDTQYF. DNA for the CDR3: TGCGCCAGCAGCCAAGATGGCAGCGGGGTCACAGATACGCAGTATTTT. The chain couples TRBV4-3 to TRBJ2-3, with TRBD2 identical over 7 bases. J lost 2 bases, V lost 0 bases, and 5 bases had no gene match. Germline V gene sequence: CDR1 LGHNA, CDR2 YSLEER. This CDR3 is 16 amino acids long.